This T cell receptor (beta chain) was captured in a study of CD8+CD57+ T cells in acquired aplastic anemia. Genomic DNA, serving as template, underwent TCR beta VDJ and CDR3 profiling. TCRdb independently ran MiXCR on the reads; one entry per CDR3 protein. The repertoire holds about 180,000 distinct CDR3 sequences, with under 55% as singletons. Sequences were obtained from sorted CD4+, CD8+, or CD8+CD57+ T cells (not recorded which) from PBMCs. The sequence was collected from a human donor in good health.

Written as DNA, the CDR3 is TGTGCCAGCAGTGAAGAAAACGAGCAGTACTTC. This gives the protein CASSEENEQYF. This chain uses TRBV2 with TRBJ2-7, with no clear D. The germline CDR1 and CDR2 sequences are SNHLY and FYNNEI. This CDR3 is 11 amino acids long. V shed 1 base and J shed 5 bases, with 3 bases lying between them.